The sample holds a few counts of the clone carrying this TCR beta chain. Antigen unknown. The sample belongs to a study of beta chain features in type 1 diabetes. About 120 mL of blood, on average, came from one heparinised draw per donor. Overall study findings and caveats: The study found moderately but significantly shorter TCRB CDR3s in all four CD4+ subsets of Type 1 diabetes patients.

The whole isolated RNA underwent reverse transcription, so sequencing captured expressed TCRB transcripts. Repertoires were generated with immunoSEQ multiplex PCR, while TCRdb's copy carries only in-frame clones and drops some. This sample has a few hundred thousand clones, with around 12% found just once. V shed 6 bases and J shed 5 bases, with 10 bases lying between them. This CDR3 comprises 12 residues. Looked up from germline, CDR1 is SEHNR and CDR2 is FQNEAQ (reference sequence). The sample comprised naive CD4+ T cells from blood. This receptor was identified in a woman aged 18-35 years with type 1 diabetes. The gene calls are TRBV7-9 and TRBJ1-2, with no clear D. Here the CDR3 reads CASRGVMYGYTF. The CDR3 region has the DNA TGTGCCAGCAGAGGAGTGATGTATGGCTACACCTTC.